This T cell receptor (beta chain) was profiled in a study of blood T cells in healthy people across ages (dated by TCRdb to about 2015). With regard to the full study: In model experiments, template switching captured about one uniquely barcoded TCR beta cDNA molecule for every two T cells. The donors were divided into four age groups: young (average approximately 17 years), middle-aged (about 40), aged (approximately 62) and long-lived (about 90). Using the same blood draw, the study looked at two additional independent replicas of 1 million unique cDNA reads for two donors, one aged 18 to 29 and the other aged 80 or older. Age-related changes in TCR beta repertoire diversity were measured in the study by deep sequencing normalized with unique cDNA molecular identifiers. Paper-wide results and their limitations: Estimates of total diversity based on one million sequenced T cells were regarded as lower bounds and as underestimates. Observed TCR beta diversity per million T cells fell roughly linearly with age, and a significant reduction was already apparent by age roughly 40. Conclusive comparison of naive and antigen-experienced compartments was prevented by the profiling of bulk unsorted PBMCs. Compared with the aged group, more naive CD4+ T cells, fewer expanded clones and increased TCR diversity were shown by the long-lived group, suggesting age selection. Because donor CMV infection status was unknown, age-related changes in expanded clonotypes were potentially confounded. A strong correlation was found between observed TCR beta diversity and the percentage of naive T cells measured by flow cytometry.

The protocol used for the library was 5' RACE. Sequencing was carried out with an Illumina HiSeq 2500. The second PCR ran for roughly 7 to 12 cycles and used a J-beta primer mix along with a sample-barcoded 5' primer. A template-switch 5' adaptor carrying 12 random nucleotides introduced a unique molecular identifier onto each TCR beta cDNA molecule. Each sample yielded at least 2.5 million CDR3-containing paired-end reads. First-strand cDNA synthesis was performed from all RNA using the Mint cDNA synthesis kit, with priming by a TRBC-specific oligonucleotide. Following uracil-DNA glycosylase treatment, all cDNA underwent a first 18-cycle PCR with the universal primers M1SS and BC2_uni_R. On the study's bioinformatics: For normalization, 1 million high-quality reads were randomly selected from each sample, with every read carrying a distinct molecular identifier. Reads sharing molecular identifiers were discarded rather than binned into consensus sequences. MiTCR, with a Q25 quality threshold and the strictest error-elimination algorithm, was used for CDR3 identification, clonotype clustering and error correction. A nonparametric unseen species model using Euler transformation provided a lower-bound estimate of total TCR beta diversity. The public reads were reanalyzed by TCRdb: fastp trimming at Q25, MiXCR alignment, in-frame beta chains only. All rows with the same CDR3 protein become a single entry with the most common DNA and genes. Here the V and J calls rest on TCRdb's processing, not on the authors' analysis. The sample has around 1,000,000 distinct CDR3 sequences on record, around 25% of them singletons. Together, the top ten hold about 0.72% of the sample.

The CDR3 runs 12 amino acids, cysteine and phenylalanine included. Of the read, only the CDR3 DNA is kept; its 36 bases are in frame from base 1. Per the germline V gene (reference sequence), DFQATT is the CDR1 and SNEGSKA is the CDR2. The junction shows trimming of 5 bases on V and 4 bases on J, plus 12 bases between the germline ends. A few counts support this clonotype. The antigen it binds to is not known. One base away there is no much larger clone; base qualities are not given. Donors were 30 to 45 systemically healthy Caucasian individuals from Russia aged 6 to 90 years. Around 10 milliliters of peripheral blood were collected from each donor into EDTA-treated Vacutainer tubes. Ficoll-Paque density-gradient centrifugation was used to isolate PBMCs, with at least 7 million obtained per sample. Total RNA was extracted from PBMCs with Trizol reagent, with at least 6 micrograms obtained per sample. The percentages of naive CD45RAhigh/CD27high T cells were determined by flow cytometry on a PBMC aliquot from every donor.

This sample was shared with a second study, whose subject was T cells of mothers and their children. As noted in the second study: Nine systemically healthy Caucasian individuals, comprising three mothers and their six children, were included as donors. cDNA synthesis used all of the extracted RNA, with about 1.5 ug of RNA in each 15 ul reaction. In the second PCR, the M1S primer added sample barcodes and 2-4 random nucleotides. Each mother yielded over 8.5 million TCR beta CDR3 reads and each child 2.5 million to 3 million reads. In both related and unrelated pairs, thymic selection shapes the output of TCR recombination in a similar way, with inherited differences having only a minor effect. Normalized repertoire overlap in related mother-child pairs was always slightly higher than in unrelated mother-child pairs, but the difference was never significant. No persistent microchimeric T cell clones were found, with a detection sensitivity of approximately 110 clones per million clonotypes. To look for features that set related mother-child pairs apart from unrelated individuals, the researchers ran deep NGS to compare the TCR beta repertoires of mothers and children. On average, the children were approximately 11 +/- 4 years old, while the mothers were 40 +/- 4 years old. After adapter ligation was performed with NEBNext reagents, the libraries were sequenced on an Illumina HiSeq 2000 with 100+100 nt paired-end reads. To prevent cross-contamination, the mother and child libraries were prepared a month apart and were sequenced in separate runs. For each donor, somewhere between about 500,000 and 2,300,000 distinct TCR beta clonotypes were identified. Naive TCR beta clonotypes were estimated from low-frequency clonotypes matched to each donor's FACS-determined naive share, without sorting.

Sequenced sample: blood. The chain couples TRBV20-1 to TRBJ2-7, with the identity of the D gene unclear. This TCR was sampled from a girl aged 2 to 9 in good health. The sequenced DNA is TGCAGTGCTCAGGACCAGCCATACGAGCAGTACTTC. It translates to CSAQDQPYEQYF.